A single sample is the source of the 25 T cell receptor beta chains below, sequenced in a study of blood T cell repertoires in COVID-19. TCRdb keeps only in-frame clones here, not all; method: immunoSEQ multiplex PCR. Counted here are about 260,000 clones, about 87% occurring once; the ten biggest clones make up under 2.5%. The source material was peripheral blood. The receptors derive from a woman aged 50 to 65 with acute or convalescent COVID-19.

This clone was detected only a few times. The V call is TRBV27, the J call TRBJ1-2; TRBD1 matches at 8 bases. CDR3 length: 13 residues. The germline V gene has CDR1 MNHEY and CDR2 SMNVEV (reference sequence). Trimming cost V 5 bases and J 5 bases; bases outside gene matches: 4. CDR3 loop: CASSLRQGYGYTF. The CDR3 DNA follows: TGTGCCAGCAGTCTCCGACAGGGGTATGGCTACACCTTC.

V gene TRBV5-4 combines with J gene TRBJ1-2; 8 nucleotides agree with TRBD1. V lost 4 bases and J lost 4; bases outside the gene matches: 15. The CDR3 covers 17 residues. The germline V gene encodes CDR1 SGHNT and CDR2 YYREEE (reference sequence). The DNA of the CDR3 is TGTGCCAGCAGCCCTAACCCCGGACAGGGAGTAACCTATGGCTACACCTTC. As protein: CASSPNPGQGVTYGYTF.

V is TRBV16 and J is TRBJ2-3, with D possibly TRBD1 on 7 matching bases. The CDR3 totals 13 residues. Deletions cut 1 base from V and 8 bases from J, with 10 bases between. Germline CDR1 is KGHSY and CDR2 is FQNENV. The chain's CDR3 is CASSQWRDSTQYF. The CDR3 DNA reads as TGTGCCAGCAGCCAATGGAGGGACAGTACGCAGTATTTT.

This chain links TRBV19 with TRBJ2-1; 9 nucleotides match TRBD2. The V gene's germline CDR1 is LNHDA and CDR2 SQIVND (reference sequence). Trimming removed 6 bases from V and 9 bases from J; junction bases left unmatched: 12. This CDR3 is 15 amino acids long. CDR3 coding DNA: TGTGCCAGTAGAAAGGGCGGGAGGGCCTTAGTTGAGCAGTTCTTC. It specifies CASRKGGRALVEQFF.

This clone was seen a handful of times. The chain links TRBV19 to TRBJ1-1; D remains ambiguous. There are 14 residues in the CDR3. Trimming removed 5 bases at V and 5 bases at J, with 15 bases between. Looked up from germline, CDR1 is LNHDA and CDR2 is SQIVND (reference sequence). CDR3 DNA sequence: TGTGCCAGTAGTCCCCAATCAGGAAGGACTGAAGCTTTCTTT. Translating it yields CASSPQSGRTEAFF.

This clone appeared a few times. The J gene is TRBJ1-2, the V gene TRBV18; tentatively, D is TRBD1 (6 bases). V was pared by 4 bases and J by 2 bases, with 14 bases between. Germline-derived CDR1 and CDR2 are KGHSH and LQKENI. CDR3 size: 15 residues. The CDR3 here is CASSLTGIGNYGYTF. The CDR3 DNA reads as TGTGCCAGCTCACTCACAGGGATCGGAAACTATGGCTACACCTTC.

CDR3 in amino acids: CSVGTGGRNIYGYTF. In DNA form, the CDR3 reads TGCAGCGTTGGCACAGGGGGCAGGAATATCTATGGCTACACCTTC. The V call is TRBV29-1, the J call TRBJ1-2; 9 nucleotides agree with TRBD1. Germline loops: CDR1 SQVTM, CDR2 ANQGSEA. The CDR3 length is 15 residues. V was clipped by 4 bases and J by 4 bases; unmatched bases: 10. The whole variable domain, remainder taken from reference TRBV29-1 and TRBJ1-2, is SAVISQKPSRDICQRGTSLTIQCQVDSQVTMMFWYRQQPGQSLTLIATANQGSEATYESGFVIDKFPISRPNLTFSTLTVSNMSPEDSSIYLCSVGTGGRNIYGYTFGSGTRLTVV.

The gene calls are TRBV19 and TRBJ1-5; TRBD1 matches at 7 bases. The germline gives CDR1 LNHDA, CDR2 SQIVND (reference sequence). J was trimmed by 4 bases and V by 3 bases; bases with no gene match: 6. This CDR3 has 15 amino acids. CDR3 sequence (DNA): TGTGCCAGTAGTATTTTGACAGGGTTAAATCAGCCCCAGCATTTT. Translating gives CASSILTGLNQPQHF.

The J gene is TRBJ1-5, the V gene TRBV28; TRBD1 matches 8 bases. CDR1 and CDR2 from the germline V gene are MDHEN and SYDVKM. Trimming at V came to 11 bases and at J to 0 bases, leaving 6 bases not matched to a gene. The CDR3 consists of 14 residues. For the CDR3, the DNA is TGTGCCTCTACCGACAGGGGTAGCAATCAGCCCCAGCATTTT. Its protein is CASTDRGSNQPQHF.

This clone is a singleton in its sample. The sample contains more than one DNA sequence encoding this CDR3. CDR3 protein: CASSRGGANYGYTF. Here the CDR3 DNA reads TGTGCCAGCAGTCGCGGAGGCGCTAACTATGGCTACACCTTC. J is TRBJ1-2 and V is TRBV27, with D unresolved. With 5 bases removed from V and 0 bases from J, the gap between germline ends came to 10 bases. The CDR3 covers 14 residues. Germline values: CDR1 MNHEY, CDR2 SMNVEV (reference sequence).

Here the CDR3 reads CASSQQGGETQYF. The CDR3 region has the DNA TGTGCCAGCAGCCAACAGGGGGGAGAGACCCAGTACTTC. The chain carries TRBV4-2 and TRBJ2-5, with D possibly being TRBD1 (7 bases). Trimming pared 2 bases from V and 4 bases from J, leaving 8 bases between. Per germline, CDR1 LGHNA and CDR2 YNFKEQ. CDR3 length: 13 residues.

The chain has TRBV7-2 and TRBJ2-7, with D unclear. V shed 0 bases and J shed 3 bases, with 6 bases lying between them. Germline CDR1 SGHTA, CDR2 FQGNSA. The CDR3 totals 13 residues. As DNA, the CDR3 is TGTGCCAGCAGCTTAGCAACCAGCTACGAGCAGTACTTC. It is translated as CASSLATSYEQYF.

The CDR3 spells CSGSVEETQYF. CDR3 coding DNA: TGCAGCGGTAGCGTAGAAGAGACCCAGTACTTC. This chain uses TRBV29-1 with TRBJ2-5; D is perhaps TRBD2 (5 bases). V was pared by 7 bases and J by 3 bases, with 9 bases between. This CDR3 has 11 residues. CDR1 and CDR2 (germline): SQVTM, ANQGSEA. Drawing the rest from reference TRBV29-1 and TRBJ2-5, the complete variable domain is SAVISQKPSRDICQRGTSLTIQCQVDSQVTMMFWYRQQPGQSLTLIATANQGSEATYESGFVIDKFPISRPNLTFSTLTVSNMSPEDSSIYLCSGSVEETQYFGPGTRLLVL.

The CDR3 here is CASSQAETDTDTQYF. The CDR3 DNA reads TGTGCCAGCAGCCAAGCGGAGACGGACACAGATACGCAGTATTTT. The V gene is TRBV4-2, the J gene TRBJ2-3; D gene ambiguous. Trimming pared 1 base from V and 2 bases from J, leaving 10 bases between. This CDR3 contains 15 residues. Looked up from germline, CDR1 is LGHNA and CDR2 is YNFKEQ.

The rearrangement joins TRBV5-1 to TRBJ1-6, with 9 bases aligning to TRBD1. Germline trimming cut 0 bases from V and 10 bases from J; bases unmatched to any gene: 5. Per germline, CDR1 SGHRS and CDR2 YFSETQ. The CDR3 is made up of 15 amino acids. CDR3 nucleotides: TGCGCCAGCAGCTTGGCCGGGACAGGGTCCTCACCCCTCCACTTT. As protein: CASSLAGTGSSPLHF.

V is TRBV19 and J is TRBJ2-7, with TRBD1 matching over 9 bases. V lost 6 bases and J lost 3; bases outside the gene matches: 3. There are 13 residues in the CDR3. Germline-derived CDR1 and CDR2 are LNHDA and SQIVND (reference sequence). Here the CDR3 reads CASRGQGGYEQYF. The CDR3 DNA follows: TGTGCCAGTAGGGGACAGGGAGGCTACGAGCAGTACTTC.

V is TRBV13 and J is TRBJ1-4; TRBD1 is a possible D gene (6 bases). This CDR3 spans 14 amino acids. V was shortened by 4 bases and J by 4 bases, with 10 bases between the two germline ends. Germline-derived CDR1 and CDR2 are PRHDT and FYEKMQ (reference sequence). The CDR3 DNA follows: TGTGCCAGCAGCTCCAGGGGTCTTAATGAAAAACTGTTTTTT. Residues: CASSSRGLNEKLFF.

V is TRBV10-1 and J is TRBJ1-6, with TRBD1 matching 7 bases. In germline, CDR1 is WNHNN, CDR2 SYGVQD (reference sequence). V dropped 3 bases and J dropped 10; count of bases not matched to a gene: 9. There are 15 residues in the CDR3. The DNA for the CDR3 is TGCGCCAGCAGTGAAGGGCCAGGGGGATTATCACCCCTCCACTTT. Translating it yields CASSEGPGGLSPLHF.

The chain joins TRBV27 to TRBJ1-2, with 9 bases that match TRBD1. Germline V gene data show CDR1 as MNHEY and CDR2 as SMNVEV (reference sequence). V lost 10 bases and J lost 7; bases outside the gene matches: 7. The CDR3 consists of 12 residues. In DNA, the CDR3 is TGTGCCACCACAACAGGGGGCTCTGGCTACACCTTC. It is translated as CATTTGGSGYTF.

The table lists this clone with a count of one. The rearrangement links TRBV9 to TRBJ2-5; D remains ambiguous. Trimming took off 0 bases at V and 4 bases at J, with 10 bases between the two ends. The CDR3 is 14 amino acids. Germline CDR1 reads SGDLS; CDR2 reads YYNGEE. CDR3 coding DNA: TGTGCCAGCAGCGTAGGGTGGTCAGGAGAGACCCAGTACTTC. Encoded protein: CASSVGWSGETQYF.

The chain combines TRBV30 with TRBJ1-2; D uncertain. The CDR3 runs to 12 residues. Germline lookup yields CDR1 GTSNPN and CDR2 SVGIG (reference sequence). V was shortened by 0 bases and J by 7 bases, with 9 bases between the two germline ends. CDR3 loop: CAWSVRGPGYTF. CDR3 bases: TGTGCCTGGAGTGTACGAGGCCCTGGCTACACCTTC.

The genes are TRBV10-3 and TRBJ2-2; TRBD2 might be the D (5 bases). Trimming left V 7 bases short and J 3 bases short, with 12 bases between. The CDR3 runs 14 residues. The germline V gene encodes CDR1 ENHRY and CDR2 SYGVKD. CDR3 nucleotides: TGTGCCATCATCGCGGGTCGGGACACCGGGGAGCTGTTTTTT. It specifies CAIIAGRDTGELFF.

V usage is TRBV4-1 and J usage is TRBJ2-1, with 7 bases fitting TRBD2. This CDR3 comprises 16 residues. The junction had 11 bases not matched to a gene; V was cut back by 4 bases and J by 5 bases. Germline values: CDR1 MGHRA, CDR2 YSYEKL. The CDR3 here is CASSPHPTSDDNEQFF. CDR3 nucleotides: TGCGCCAGCAGCCCCCATCCCACTAGCGATGACAATGAGCAGTTCTTC.

The CDR3 sequence is CASKDSPYEQYF. CDR3 coding DNA: TGTGCCAGCAAGGACAGCCCCTACGAGCAGTACTTC. V usage is TRBV2 and J usage is TRBJ2-7, with D possibly matching TRBD1 (6 bases). The germline CDR1 and CDR2 sequences are SNHLY and FYNNEI. Trimming stripped 7 bases from V and 2 bases from J, with 9 bases between. This CDR3 comprises 12 residues.

This clone came up once. This chain links TRBV4-2 with TRBJ1-3; TRBD1 agrees at 10 bases. J was trimmed by 4 bases and V by 0 bases; bases with no gene match: 6. The CDR3 extends over 17 amino acids. Germline V lookup: CDR1 LGHNA, CDR2 YNFKEQ. The CDR3 DNA follows: TGTGCCAGCAGCCAAGATCACGGACAGGGGGTAGGAAACACCATATATTTT. Amino acids: CASSQDHGQGVGNTIYF.